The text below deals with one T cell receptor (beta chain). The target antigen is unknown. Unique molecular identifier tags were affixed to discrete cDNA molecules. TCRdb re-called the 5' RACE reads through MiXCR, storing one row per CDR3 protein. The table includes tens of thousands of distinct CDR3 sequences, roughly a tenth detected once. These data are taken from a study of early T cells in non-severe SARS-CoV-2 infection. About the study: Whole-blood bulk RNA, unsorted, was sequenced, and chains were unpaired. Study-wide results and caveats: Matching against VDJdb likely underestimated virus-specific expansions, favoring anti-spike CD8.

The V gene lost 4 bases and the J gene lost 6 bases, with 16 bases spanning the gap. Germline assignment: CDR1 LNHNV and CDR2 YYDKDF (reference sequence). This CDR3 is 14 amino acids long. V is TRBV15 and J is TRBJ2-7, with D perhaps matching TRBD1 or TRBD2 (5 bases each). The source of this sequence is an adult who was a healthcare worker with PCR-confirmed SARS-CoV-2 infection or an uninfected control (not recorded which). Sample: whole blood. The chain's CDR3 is CATSMPPQDFEQYF. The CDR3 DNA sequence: TGTGCCACCAGCATGCCGCCACAGGACTTCGAGCAGTACTTC.